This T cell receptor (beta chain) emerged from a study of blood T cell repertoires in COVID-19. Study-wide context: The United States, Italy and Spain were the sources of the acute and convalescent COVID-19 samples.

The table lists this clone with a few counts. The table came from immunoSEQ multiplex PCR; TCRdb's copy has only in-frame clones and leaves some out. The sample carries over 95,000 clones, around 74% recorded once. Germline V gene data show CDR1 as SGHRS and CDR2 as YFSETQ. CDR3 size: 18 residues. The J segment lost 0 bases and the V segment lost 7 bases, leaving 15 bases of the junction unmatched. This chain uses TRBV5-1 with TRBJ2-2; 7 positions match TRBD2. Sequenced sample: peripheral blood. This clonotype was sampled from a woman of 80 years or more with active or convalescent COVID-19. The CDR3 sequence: CASAISLAGATNTGELFF. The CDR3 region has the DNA TGCGCCAGCGCCATTTCCCTGGCGGGAGCTACGAACACCGGGGAGCTGTTTTTT. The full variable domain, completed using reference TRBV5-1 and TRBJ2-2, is KAGVTQTPRYLIKTRGQQVTLSCSPISGHRSVSWYQQTPGQGLQFLFEYFSETQRNKGNFPGRFSGRQFSNSRSEMNVSTLELGDSALYLCASAISLAGATNTGELFFGEGSRLTVL.